This T cell receptor (beta chain) was documented in a study of cytomegalovirus exposure and HLA in healthy donors. Overall study results and limits: TCR beta chains numbering more than 150 were designated cytomegalovirus-associated.

Germline V gives CDR1 MDHEN, CDR2 SYDVKM. V dropped 6 bases and J dropped 10; count of bases not matched to a gene: 13. This CDR3 contains 16 residues. 60 Vbeta and 13 Jbeta primers were used in PCR. As originally analysed: Later analysis identified tens of millions of unique TCR beta chains, roughly 11 million shared. Method: immunoSEQ multiplex PCR; TCRdb's copy keeps in-frame clones and lacks some. Clone size and V and J calls were adopted from that table, with D and trimming inferred from the DNA. The sample includes about 230,000 clones, 77% of them seen just once. On this clone itself: Its antigen is not known.

Sequencing was done on a sample of PBMCs. The TCR comes from an older woman in good health and CMV-seropositive. The chain is built from TRBV28 and TRBJ1-6, with 9 bases that match TRBD1. Written as DNA, the CDR3 is TGTGCCAGCAGGCTAACAGGGGGCGAATATGGCTCACCCCTCCACTTT. As protein: CASRLTGGEYGSPLHF.